The clone carrying this T cell receptor beta chain was picked up one time. Its antigen remains unknown. TEMRA cells were enriched by FACS, and CD4+ and CD8+ T cells were negatively isolated. The data were obtained in a study of CD8 T cells in Susac syndrome. Study-wide points: TCR sequencing and HLA analysis covered a relatively small number of individuals.

The V end was cut by 3 bases, the J end by 5 bases, with 10 bases between. This CDR3 is 14 amino acids long. Germline V gene lookup returns CDR1 MNHNY and CDR2 SVGAGI (reference sequence). With random hexamers, reverse transcription was performed on about 0.5 to 1 ug of RNA. With immunoSEQ multiplex PCR, TCR beta CDR3 was amplified across 54 Vbeta and 13 Jbeta. In TCRdb, the immunoSEQ multiplex PCR reads were re-called with MiXCR into one record per CDR3 protein. The sample lists approximately 71,000 distinct CDR3 sequences; under 96% were seen once. The rearrangement joins TRBV6-6 to TRBJ1-4, with unresolved D. Sequencing was carried out using CD4+ T cells from PBMCs. The sequence was collected from a human donor with multiple sclerosis. In DNA, the CDR3 is TGTGCCAGCAGTTATATCGGAGGGAATGAAAAACTGTTTTTT. Protein product: CASSYIGGNEKLFF.